The entry below gives a single T cell receptor (beta chain) sequence along with its context. Its antigen remains unknown. This sample is drawn from a study of siplizumab effects on memory and regulatory T cells. The ends were cut back, 0 bases at V and 4 bases at J, with 6 bases in the middle. The CDR3 spans 13 residues. Germline CDR1 and CDR2: MGHRA and YSYEKL. Data came from immunoSEQ multiplex PCR; TCRdb stores just in-frame clones and leaves some out. Here the sample spans approximately 94,000 clones, over 85% being singletons. Study observations and caveats: Both greater diversity than memory cells and a major contribution to the alloresponse seemed to characterize naive T cells. On average, roughly 69% of mappable alloreactive CD4+ clones were Treg-derived under siplizumab, against about 30% in controls. A minor share of alloreactive clones matched unstimulated subsets. Of the proliferating CD4+ or CD8+ clones, roughly 75-97% lacked a naive or memory phenotype that could be assigned.

Sequenced input: CD8+ T cells sorted from blood. The sequence came from a human donor in good health. J is TRBJ1-1 and V is TRBV4-1; D unclear. The CDR3 DNA sequence: TGCGCCAGCAGCCAAGATCGGGGCACTGAAGCTTTCTTT. Translated, it gives CASSQDRGTEAFF.